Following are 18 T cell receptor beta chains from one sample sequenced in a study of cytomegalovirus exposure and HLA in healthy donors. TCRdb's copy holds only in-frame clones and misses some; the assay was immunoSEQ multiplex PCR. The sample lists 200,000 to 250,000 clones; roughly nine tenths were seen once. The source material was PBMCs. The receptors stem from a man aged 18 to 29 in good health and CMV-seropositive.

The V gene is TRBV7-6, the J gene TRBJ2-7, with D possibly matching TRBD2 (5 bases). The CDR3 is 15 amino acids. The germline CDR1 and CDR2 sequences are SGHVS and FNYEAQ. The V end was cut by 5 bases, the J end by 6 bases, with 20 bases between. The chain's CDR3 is CASSGTTRLETEQYF. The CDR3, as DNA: TGTGCCAGCAGCGGCACAACTAGGCTCGAGACCGAGCAGTACTTC.

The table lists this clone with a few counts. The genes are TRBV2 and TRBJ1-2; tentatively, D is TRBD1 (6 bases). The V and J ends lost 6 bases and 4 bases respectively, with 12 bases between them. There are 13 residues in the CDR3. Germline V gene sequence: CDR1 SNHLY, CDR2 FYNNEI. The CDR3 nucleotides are TGTGCCAGCAGCGACACAGGGTTCTATGGCTACACCTTC. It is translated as CASSDTGFYGYTF.

CDR3 bases: TGTGCCAGCAGTGTCGGGACAGGGTCCGAAAAACTGTTTTTT. This codes for CASSVGTGSEKLFF. The chain has TRBV6-1 and TRBJ1-4; 9 bases map to TRBD1. From germline, CDR1 is MNHNS and CDR2 SASEGT. The CDR3 consists of 14 residues. The V and J ends lost 4 bases and 8 bases, in that order; junction bases with no gene match: 5.

The CDR3 spells CSVEGVGGLLYGYTF. The CDR3 region has the DNA TGCAGCGTTGAAGGAGTAGGGGGGCTCCTCTATGGCTACACCTTC. This chain links TRBV29-1 with TRBJ1-2, with D possibly matching TRBD1 (6 bases). V lost 1 base to trimming and J lost 4 bases, with 16 bases between them. The CDR3 runs to 15 residues. Per germline, CDR1 SQVTM and CDR2 ANQGSEA.

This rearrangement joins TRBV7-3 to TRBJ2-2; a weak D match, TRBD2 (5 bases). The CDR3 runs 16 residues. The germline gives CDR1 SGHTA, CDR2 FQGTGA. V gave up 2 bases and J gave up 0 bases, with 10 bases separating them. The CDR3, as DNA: TGTGCCAGCAGCTTAGTCGGCGGGCCGAACACCGGGGAGCTGTTTTTT. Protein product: CASSLVGGPNTGELFF.

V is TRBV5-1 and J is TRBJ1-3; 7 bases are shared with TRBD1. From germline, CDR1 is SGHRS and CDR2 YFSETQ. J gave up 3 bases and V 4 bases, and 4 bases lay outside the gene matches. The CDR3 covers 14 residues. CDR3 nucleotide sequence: TGCGCCAGCAGCGTGACAGGGTTTGGAAACACCATATATTTT. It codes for CASSVTGFGNTIYF.

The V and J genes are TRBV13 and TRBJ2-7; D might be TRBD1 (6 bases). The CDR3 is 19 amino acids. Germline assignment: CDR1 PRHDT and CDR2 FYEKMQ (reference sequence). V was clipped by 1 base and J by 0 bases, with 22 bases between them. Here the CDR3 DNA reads TGTGCCAGCAGCTTAGAGGCAGGGGCAGCGGTGGTGGACTCCTACGAGCAGTACTTC. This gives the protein CASSLEAGAAVVDSYEQYF.

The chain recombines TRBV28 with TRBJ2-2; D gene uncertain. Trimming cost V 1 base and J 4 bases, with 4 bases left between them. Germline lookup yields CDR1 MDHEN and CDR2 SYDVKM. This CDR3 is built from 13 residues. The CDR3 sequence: CASSLSGTGELFF. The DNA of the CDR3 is TGTGCCAGCAGTTTATCAGGCACCGGGGAGCTGTTTTTT.

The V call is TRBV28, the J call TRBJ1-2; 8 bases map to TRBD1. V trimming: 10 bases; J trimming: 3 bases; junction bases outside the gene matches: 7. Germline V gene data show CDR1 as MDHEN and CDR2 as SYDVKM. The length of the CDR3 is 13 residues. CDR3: CATPDRADYGYTF. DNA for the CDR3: TGTGCCACACCGGACAGGGCGGACTATGGCTACACCTTC.

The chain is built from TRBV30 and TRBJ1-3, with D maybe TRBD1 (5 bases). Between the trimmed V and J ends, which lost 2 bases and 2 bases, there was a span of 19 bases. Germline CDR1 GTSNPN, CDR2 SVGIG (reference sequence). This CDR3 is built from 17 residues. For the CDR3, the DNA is TGTGCCTGGAGTCCCCTCGGGGCAGGGAATACTGGAAACACCATATATTTT. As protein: CAWSPLGAGNTGNTIYF.

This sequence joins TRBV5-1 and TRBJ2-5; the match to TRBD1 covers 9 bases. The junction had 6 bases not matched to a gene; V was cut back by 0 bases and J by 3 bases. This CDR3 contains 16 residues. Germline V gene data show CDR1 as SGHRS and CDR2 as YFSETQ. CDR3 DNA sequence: TGCGCCAGCAGCTTGGGTCCGGGACAGGGAAAAGAGACCCAGTACTTC. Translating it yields CASSLGPGQGKETQYF.

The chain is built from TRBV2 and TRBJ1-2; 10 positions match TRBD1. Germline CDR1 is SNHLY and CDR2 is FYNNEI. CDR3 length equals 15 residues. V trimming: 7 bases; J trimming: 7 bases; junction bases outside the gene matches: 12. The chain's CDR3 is CASTTLTGGAGGYTF. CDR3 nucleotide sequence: TGTGCCAGCACGACTTTGACAGGGGGCGCCGGTGGCTACACCTTC. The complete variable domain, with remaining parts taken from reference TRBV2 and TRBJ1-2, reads EPEVTQTPSHQVTQMGQEVILRCVPISNHLYFYWYRQILGQKVEFLVSFYNNEISEKSEIFDDQFSVERPDGSNFTLKIRSTKLEDSAMYFCASTTLTGGAGGYTFGSGTRLTVV.

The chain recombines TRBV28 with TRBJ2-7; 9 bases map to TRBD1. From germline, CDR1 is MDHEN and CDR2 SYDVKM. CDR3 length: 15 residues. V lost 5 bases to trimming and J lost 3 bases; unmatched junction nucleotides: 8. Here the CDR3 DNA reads TGTGCCAGCAGTCCCCCCCCGGGACAGGGCTACGAGCAGTACTTC. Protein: CASSPPPGQGYEQYF.

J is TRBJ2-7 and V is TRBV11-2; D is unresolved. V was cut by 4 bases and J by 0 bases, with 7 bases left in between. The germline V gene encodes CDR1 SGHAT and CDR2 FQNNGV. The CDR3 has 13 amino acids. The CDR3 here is CASSYLSSYEQYF. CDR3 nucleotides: TGTGCCAGCAGCTATTTAAGCTCCTACGAGCAGTACTTC.

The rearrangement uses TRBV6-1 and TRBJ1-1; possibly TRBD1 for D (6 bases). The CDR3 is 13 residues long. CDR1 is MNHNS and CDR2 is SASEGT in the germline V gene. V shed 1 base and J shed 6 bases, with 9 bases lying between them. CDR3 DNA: TGTGCCAGCAGTGAAGTTGGGGGCCCTGAAGCTTTCTTT. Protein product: CASSEVGGPEAFF.

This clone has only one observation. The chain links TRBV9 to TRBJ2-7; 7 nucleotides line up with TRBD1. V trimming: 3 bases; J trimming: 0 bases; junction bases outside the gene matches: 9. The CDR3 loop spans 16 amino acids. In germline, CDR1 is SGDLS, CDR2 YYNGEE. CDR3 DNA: TGTGCCAGCAGCGGTAGAGGGGGCCTAAGCTCCTACGAGCAGTACTTC. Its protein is CASSGRGGLSSYEQYF.

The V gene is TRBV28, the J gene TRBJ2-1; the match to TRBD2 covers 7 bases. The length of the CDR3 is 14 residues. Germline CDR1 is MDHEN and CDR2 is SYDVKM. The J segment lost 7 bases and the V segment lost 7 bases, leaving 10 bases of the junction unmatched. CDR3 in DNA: TGTGCCAGCACGAGCGGGACCCTTTATAATGAGCAGTTCTTC. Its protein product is CASTSGTLYNEQFF.

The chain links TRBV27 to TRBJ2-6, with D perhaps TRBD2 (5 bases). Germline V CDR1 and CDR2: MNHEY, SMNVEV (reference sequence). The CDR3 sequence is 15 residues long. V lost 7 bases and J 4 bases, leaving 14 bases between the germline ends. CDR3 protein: CASTQRGSGANVLTF. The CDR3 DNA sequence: TGTGCCAGCACCCAACGAGGGTCCGGGGCCAACGTCCTGACTTTC.